Listed below are T cell receptor beta chains from one sample, sequenced in a study of T-cell reconstitution after alpha-beta-depleted transplantation in children. TCRdb called the PCR reads again in MiXCR, with one record for every CDR3 protein. The top ten clones hold more than 25% of a sample with 800,000 to 1,000,000 distinct CDR3 sequences, about 30% of them seen once. The sample consisted of PBMCs, mostly from graft donor cells, taken 360 days after TCRalphabeta/CD19-depleted stem cell transplant. The receptors were sampled from a boy under three years old who had a stem cell transplant for SCID, so the T cells may come from the graft donor. Both conserved end residues are part of each CDR3. D genes are given only for firm matches. The size of a clone is reported for some rows only, either as once, few or many, or as a class for expanded clones.

-	TRBV29-1	TRBD1	TRBJ2-6	CSVEIQGTGANVLTF	TGCAGCGTTGAAATACAGGGGACTGGGGCCAACGTCCTGACTTTC
-	TRBV5-6	TRBD2	TRBJ2-5	CASSETSSGGSQYF	TGTGCCAGCAGCGAGACGAGTAGCGGGGGGTCCCAGTACTTC
-	TRBV5-1	-	TRBJ1-1	CASSERTVNTEAFF	TGCGCCAGCAGCGAACGGACTGTGAACACTGAAGCTTTCTTT
-	TRBV4-1	TRBD2	TRBJ2-3	CASSQIAGVTDTQYF	TGCGCCAGCAGCCAAATAGCGGGGGTCACAGATACGCAGTATTTT
few	TRBV13	TRBD1	TRBJ2-3	CASSAGTASTDTQYF	TGTGCCAGCAGCGCCGGGACAGCTAGCACAGATACGCAGTATTTT
few	TRBV6-5	-	TRBJ2-5	CASSYRGYQETQYF	TGTGCCAGCAGTTACAGGGGCTACCAAGAGACCCAGTACTTC
-	TRBV20-1	-	TRBJ1-3	CSARVQGKNTIYF	TGCAGTGCTAGAGTCCAGGGGAAAAACACCATATATTTT
-	TRBV12-3/TRBV12-4	-	TRBJ2-3	CASRADGFTDTQYF	TGTGCCAGCAGGGCGGACGGATTCACAGATACGCAGTATTTT
few	TRBV29-1	TRBD1	TRBJ1-2	CSVARDRDNYGYTF	TGCAGCGTTGCCCGGGACAGGGATAACTATGGCTACACCTTC
-	TRBV4-1	-	TRBJ2-2	CASSQGHTGELFF	TGCGCCAGCAGCCAGGGACACACCGGGGAGCTGTTTTTT
-	TRBV12-3/TRBV12-4	-	TRBJ1-2	CASSLATVTSYGYTF	TGTGCCAGCAGTTTGGCGACGGTGACTTCCTATGGCTACACCTTC
-	TRBV10-3	TRBD1	TRBJ2-7	CAISETQGVLYGEQYF	TGTGCCATCAGTGAGACACAGGGGGTACTGTACGGCGAGCAGTACTTC
-	TRBV6-1	TRBD1	TRBJ2-7	CASGQGTGYEQYF	TGTGCCAGCGGACAGGGGACGGGCTACGAGCAGTACTTC
-	TRBV5-1	TRBD2	TRBJ2-3	CASSSYSGDGTDTQYF	TGCGCCAGCAGCTCCTATAGCGGGGACGGCACAGATACGCAGTATTTT
-	TRBV7-9	TRBD2	TRBJ2-5	CASSFSGAGETQYF	TGTGCCAGCAGCTTTAGCGGGGCTGGGGAGACCCAGTACTTC
-	TRBV24-1	-	TRBJ2-5	CATSVPGPVETQYF	TGTGCCACCAGTGTCCCGGGACCAGTAGAGACCCAGTACTTC
-	TRBV10-3	TRBD1	TRBJ1-2	CAISRTGDYGYTF	TGTGCCATCAGTAGGACAGGAGACTATGGCTACACCTTC
-	TRBV20-1	TRBD1	TRBJ1-2	CSALTRDRVPYGYTF	TGCAGTGCCCTCACCAGGGACAGGGTCCCCTATGGCTACACCTTC
-	TRBV7-2	TRBD1	TRBJ2-7	CASSFWDRDTYEQYF	TGTGCCAGCAGCTTTTGGGACAGGGATACCTACGAGCAGTACTTC
few	TRBV4-1	TRBD1	TRBJ2-7	CASSQGDRETYEQYF	TGCGCCAGCAGCCAAGGGGACAGGGAAACCTACGAGCAGTACTTC
-	TRBV6-5	-	TRBJ2-2	CASSLWQDATGELFF	TGTGCCAGCAGTTTGTGGCAGGATGCGACCGGGGAGCTGTTTTTT
few	TRBV12-3/TRBV12-4	TRBD1	TRBJ2-7	CASRLGQGRNEQYF	TGTGCCAGCAGATTAGGACAGGGGCGTAACGAGCAGTACTTC
few	TRBV7-2	TRBD2	TRBJ2-3	CASSLARRGGPDTQYF	TGTGCCAGCAGCTTAGCTCGGCGGGGGGGCCCAGATACGCAGTATTTT
-	TRBV3-1	-	TRBJ2-2	CASSVFRASLIPNTGELFF	TGTGCCAGCAGCGTTTTTAGAGCCTCACTGATACCGAACACCGGGGAGCTGTTTTTT
few	TRBV10-3	TRBD1	TRBJ2-1	CAISDLLWTGGGEQFF	TGTGCCATCAGTGACCTTCTTTGGACAGGGGGAGGTGAGCAGTTCTTC
few	TRBV2	-	TRBJ2-7	CASSAGPDIRQYF	TGTGCCAGCAGTGCGGGACCGGACATCAGACAGTACTTC
-	TRBV27	TRBD1	TRBJ1-2	CASSSRQGSNYGYTF	TGTGCCAGCAGTTCCCGACAGGGGTCTAACTATGGCTACACCTTC
-	TRBV5-1	-	TRBJ2-5	CASSIPGGAYQETQYF	TGCGCCAGCAGCATCCCCGGGGGCGCCTACCAAGAGACCCAGTACTTC
many	TRBV21-1	-	TRBJ2-7	CASSKEGGKPYEQYF	TGTGCCAGCAGCAAAGAGGGGGGGAAGCCCTACGAGCAGTACTTC
once	TRBV29-1	-	TRBJ2-3	CSVVGSGSTDTQYF	TGCAGCGTTGTCGGGAGTGGCTCGACAGATACGCAGTATTTT
-	TRBV5-8	TRBD1	TRBJ2-7	CASSLVPGGSYEQYF	TGTGCCAGCAGCTTAGTGCCAGGGGGCTCCTACGAGCAGTACTTC
few	TRBV20-1	TRBD2	TRBJ2-4	CSARDLAGGINIQYF	TGCAGTGCTAGAGATCTAGCGGGGGGAATAAACATTCAGTACTTC
few	TRBV15	TRBD2	TRBJ2-3	CATSRAGTGRASDTQYF	TGTGCCACCAGCAGAGCCGGGACGGGGAGGGCCTCAGATACGCAGTATTTT
-	TRBV12-3/TRBV12-4	TRBD1	TRBJ2-3	CASIGGRGPDTQYF	TGTGCCAGCATAGGGGGCAGGGGGCCAGATACGCAGTATTTT
-	TRBV19	-	TRBJ1-2	CASSPGDSNYGYTF	TGTGCCAGTAGTCCAGGGGACTCCAACTATGGCTACACCTTC
-	TRBV5-1	-	TRBJ2-7	CASSLDSAAILPYEQYF	TGCGCCAGCAGCTTGGATTCGGCAGCTATCCTTCCCTACGAGCAGTACTTC
-	TRBV6-4	-	TRBJ1-1	CASTWGPTEAFF	TGTGCCAGCACCTGGGGGCCCACTGAAGCTTTCTTT
-	TRBV4-1	-	TRBJ2-1	CASSQGPLANEQFF	TGCGCCAGCAGCCAAGGCCCACTAGCTAATGAGCAGTTCTTC
-	TRBV18	-	TRBJ2-1	CASSPRDIEQFF	TGTGCCAGCTCACCCCGGGACATTGAGCAGTTCTTC
few	TRBV5-1	-	TRBJ2-1	CASSWTQLGPLYNEQFF	TGCGCCAGCAGCTGGACACAGTTAGGGCCCCTCTACAATGAGCAGTTCTTC
few	TRBV6-5	TRBD1	TRBJ2-1	CASSFARDSPYNEQFF	TGTGCCAGCAGTTTCGCCCGGGACAGCCCTTACAATGAGCAGTTCTTC
once	TRBV5-1	-	TRBJ1-1	CASSLVGRETVMKTEAFF	TGCGCCAGCAGCTTGGTGGGGAGAGAAACAGTCATGAAAACTGAAGCTTTCTTT